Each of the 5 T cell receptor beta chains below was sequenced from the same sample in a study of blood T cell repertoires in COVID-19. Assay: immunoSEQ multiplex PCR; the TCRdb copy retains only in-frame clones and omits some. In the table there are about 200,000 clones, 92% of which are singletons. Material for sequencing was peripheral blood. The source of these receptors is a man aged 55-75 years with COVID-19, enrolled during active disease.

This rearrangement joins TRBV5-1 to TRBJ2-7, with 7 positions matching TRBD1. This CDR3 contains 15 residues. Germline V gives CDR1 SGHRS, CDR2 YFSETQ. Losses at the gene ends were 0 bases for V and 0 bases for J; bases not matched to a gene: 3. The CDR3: CASSLDGTDSYEQYF. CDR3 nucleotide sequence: TGCGCCAGCAGCTTGGACGGGACAGACTCCTACGAGCAGTACTTC.

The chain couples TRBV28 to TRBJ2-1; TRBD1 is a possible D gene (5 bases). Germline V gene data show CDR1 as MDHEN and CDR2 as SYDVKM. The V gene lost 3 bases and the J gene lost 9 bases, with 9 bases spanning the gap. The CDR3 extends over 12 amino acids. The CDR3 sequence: CASSFRAGEQFF. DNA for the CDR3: TGTGCCAGCAGTTTCAGGGCCGGTGAGCAGTTCTTC.

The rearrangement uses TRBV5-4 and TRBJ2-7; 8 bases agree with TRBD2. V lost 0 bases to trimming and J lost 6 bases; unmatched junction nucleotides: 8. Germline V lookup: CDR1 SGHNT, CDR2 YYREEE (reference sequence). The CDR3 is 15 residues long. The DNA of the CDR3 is TGTGCCAGCAGCTTGGCCGGGGGGGCCTACGGCGAGCAGTACTTC. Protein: CASSLAGGAYGEQYF.

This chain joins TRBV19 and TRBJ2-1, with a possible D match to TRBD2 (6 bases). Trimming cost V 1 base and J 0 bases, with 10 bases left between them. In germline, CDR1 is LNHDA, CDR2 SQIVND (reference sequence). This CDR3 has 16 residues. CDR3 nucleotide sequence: TGTGCCAGTAGTATAGGTGCCGGGAGCTCCTACAATGAGCAGTTCTTC. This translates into CASSIGAGSSYNEQFF. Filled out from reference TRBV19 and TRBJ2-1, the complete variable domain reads DGGITQSPKYLFRKEGQNVTLSCEQNLNHDAMYWYRQDPGQGLRLIYYSQIVNDFQKGDIAEGYSVSREKKESFPLTVTSAQKNPTAFYLCASSIGAGSSYNEQFFGPGTRLTVL.

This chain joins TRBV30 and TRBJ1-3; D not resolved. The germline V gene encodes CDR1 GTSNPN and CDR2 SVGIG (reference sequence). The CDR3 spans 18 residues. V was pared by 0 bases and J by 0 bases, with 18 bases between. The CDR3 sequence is CAWSVSLGHDRSGNTIYF. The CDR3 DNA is TGTGCCTGGAGTGTATCGCTAGGTCACGACCGCTCTGGAAACACCATATATTTT.